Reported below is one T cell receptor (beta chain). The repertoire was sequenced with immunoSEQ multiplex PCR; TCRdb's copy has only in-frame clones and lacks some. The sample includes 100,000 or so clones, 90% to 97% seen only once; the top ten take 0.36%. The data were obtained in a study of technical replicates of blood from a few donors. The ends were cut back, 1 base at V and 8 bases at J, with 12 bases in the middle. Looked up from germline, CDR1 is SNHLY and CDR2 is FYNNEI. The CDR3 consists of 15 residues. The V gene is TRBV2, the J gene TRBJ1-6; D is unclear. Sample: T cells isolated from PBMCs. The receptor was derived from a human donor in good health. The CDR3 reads CASSEDGEVHSPLHF. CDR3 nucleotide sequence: TGTGCCAGCAGTGAAGACGGGGAGGTCCATTCACCCCTCCACTTT.